The clone carrying this TCR beta chain was counted between two and nine times. No antigen is known for it. Reverse transcribing all isolated RNA meant expressed TCRB transcripts were sequenced. The repertoire was sequenced with immunoSEQ multiplex PCR; TCRdb's copy has only in-frame clones and lacks some. The sample comprises roughly 340,000 clones, roughly 13% of which are singletons, and nearly 0.015% rests with the top ten. This sample is part of a study of beta chain features in type 1 diabetes. Findings and limits, study-wide: When Type 1 diabetes patients were examined, their TCRB CDR3s proved moderately but significantly shorter in all four CD4+ subsets.

The V and J ends lost 5 bases and 10 bases respectively, with 15 bases between them. Germline V gene lookup returns CDR1 PRHDT and CDR2 FYEKMQ (reference sequence). This CDR3 contains 13 residues. The chain uses TRBV13 and TRBJ1-5; a possible D gene is TRBD1 (5 bases). The TCR comes from a woman younger than 30 with type 1 diabetes. The sequenced sample was naive CD4+ T cells from blood. The CDR3 DNA sequence: TGTGCCAGCAGCCGGGGGTCCGGCGGACCCCAGCATTTT. Translation gives CASSRGSGGPQHF.